This TCR beta chain was sequenced in a study of CXCR3-negative and CXCR3-positive naive CD8 T cells. Overall study: Overall TRB read output was about 140 million, and each library contained about 1.5 +/- 0.3 million reads. Study-level results: Naive CXCR3-positive and CXCR3-negative cells shared similar TRBV-TRBJ usage, unlike memory cells.

Details on this clonotype: Antigen specificity is unknown.

Libraries were UMI-labeled 5' RACE TRB cDNA. TCRdb re-called the 5' RACE reads and catalogs CDR3 proteins one per entry, DNA excluded. This table lists about 40,000 distinct CDR3 sequences. The CDR3 has 17 residues. Germline V CDR1 and CDR2: SSHAT, FNYEAQ (reference sequence). Sequenced material: naive CXCR3- CD8+ T cells from blood. The subset was: CD45RO-CCR7+CD27+CD95- naive CD8+ T cells lacking CXCR3 (TNR3-). The rearrangement joins TRBV7-7 to TRBJ2-1; TCRdb picks TRBD2, but there is no DNA to check that call. The origin of this receptor is a human donor in good health. Some clones in this sample may be carry-over from other donors' samples. The CDR3 here is CASSLGAGGWPYNEQFF.